The sequence of this T cell receptor (beta chain) was determined in a study of cytomegalovirus exposure and HLA in healthy donors (dated by TCRdb to about 2017). As for the study more broadly: The 500 to 800 repertoires of the first cohort and the roughly 120 validation repertoires were produced on the same platform, according to a later analysis. The study aimed to test whether cataloging public T cell receptors could reveal signatures of past pathogen exposure. Along with the roughly 610-subject first cohort, a separate validation cohort of approximately 110 different subjects was used. To predict cytomegalovirus infection status, the study combined high-throughput TCR immunosequencing, statistical association of individual TCRs with disease status, and machine learning.

About this clone: Its antigen is unknown. No base quality values were provided; no much bigger clone lies one nucleotide off.

V has 1 base trimmed and J has 4 bases trimmed; junction bases matching no gene number 10. From the cysteine up to the phenylalanine, the CDR3 has a length of 17 residues. Solely the CDR3 DNA is kept, with 51 bases framed from the first base. The germline V gene specifies SGHTA as CDR1 and FQGNSA as CDR2. The protocol used for the library was the immunoSEQ multiplex PCR assay. The paper's processing steps were these. A statistical classification framework was developed to diagnose cytomegalovirus status using the catalog of TCR beta chain sequences. What TCRdb holds here is the immuneACCESS table cut down to in-frame rearrangements. Part of the clones is not present; checked against another copy, under half of the missing clones reflect an unresolved V gene, and the others are unexplained. V and J calls and clone size are copied from that table; D and trimming were computed from the DNA. The sample table lists about 110,000 clones, around 95% of them with a count of one. The ten biggest clones cover about 0.7% of the sample.

Donors formed part of the validation cohort, which comprised over a hundred subjects and was distinct from the first cohort of under 850 subjects. Study-wide findings and limitations: A later analysis found that TCRs clustered in the first cohort also tended to co-occur in the 100 to 150 validation repertoires, with about 94% of cluster scores above 0. The validation cohort had no HLA typing available for a later analysis, so co-occurrence within that cohort was assessed over all 120 or so repertoires. Across donors, most TCR sequences were observed very rarely, whereas some public TCRs were present in many individuals. In vitro tests confirmed that a few of the cytomegalovirus-associated TCR beta chains recognize cytomegalovirus antigens. It was suggested by the authors that the approach could potentially be generalized to other disease states and immunological phenotypes. The study listed approximately 150 TCR beta chains as associated with cytomegalovirus. In both the original and validation cohorts, the classifier was reported to diagnose cytomegalovirus status with high specificity and sensitivity.

The rearranged segments are TRBV7-2 and TRBJ2-7; TRBD2 agrees with 10 junctional bases. The TCR originated in a woman between 18 and 29 years old in good health and CMV-seronegative. The sequenced material came from PBMCs. The DNA reads TGTGCCAGCAGCTTAGTTAGCGGGGGGCCTCCGGGATACGAGCAGTACTTC. This codes for CASSLVSGGPPGYEQYF.